This TCR beta chain comes out of a study of T-cell reconstitution after alpha-beta-depleted transplantation in children. Whole-study results and caveats: Several hundred rapidly expanded clones from non-depleted graft cells reportedly supplied alpha-beta T cells about two months post-transplant. Once a year had passed after transplant, T-cell counts and diversity came mostly from newly produced T cells.

Library preparation (for TCRbeta) was performed with unique molecular identifiers. One entry per CDR3 protein results from TCRdb running MiXCR on the PCR reads. Of hundreds of thousands of distinct CDR3 sequences in the sample, around 13% were seen once. The CDR3 consists of 13 residues. The V and J ends lost 10 bases and 4 bases respectively, with 16 bases between them. Germline-derived CDR1 and CDR2 are SNHLY and FYNNEI. This clonotype turned up a few times. As yet, its antigen is unknown. This clonotype originated in a male patient younger than 18 who had a stem cell transplant for acute myeloid leukemia, so the T cells may come from the graft donor. The V call is TRBV2, the J call TRBJ2-5, with a possible D match to TRBD2 (6 bases). Sequencing used PBMCs, mostly from graft donor cells, obtained 360 days after TCRalphabeta/CD19-depleted stem cell transplant. DNA for the CDR3: TGTGCCATCTGTCCGGGACTCGGAGAGACCCAGTACTTC. Amino acids: CAICPGLGETQYF.